The rows below give T cell receptor beta chains drawn from one sample of a study of blood T cell repertoires in COVID-19. The data were produced by immunoSEQ multiplex PCR, yet TCRdb's version contains in-frame clones alone and is incomplete. The table lists roughly 250,000 clones, roughly 77% of them singletons. Sequencing was performed on peripheral blood. Receptors originate from a woman at least 80 years old with acute or convalescent COVID-19. Each CDR3 is given with its conserved first and last residue. A D gene is named only where the DNA matches it firmly. Size values are once, few and many counts, or a class for expanded clones, and some rows have none.

v_gene	d_gene	abundance	j_gene	CDR3aa	CDR3nt
TRBV3-1/TRBV3-2	TRBD2	.	TRBJ2-5	CASSLSMTSGKETQYF	TGTGCCAGCAGCTTATCCATGACTAGCGGTAAAGAGACCCAGTACTTC
TRBV19	TRBD1	.	TRBJ1-4	CASSIEQGSAKLFF	TGTGCCAGTAGTATAGAACAGGGGAGCGCAAAACTGTTTTTT
TRBV29-1	TRBD1	.	TRBJ1-1	CSAGQGVNTEAFF	TGCAGCGCTGGACAGGGGGTGAACACTGAAGCTTTCTTT
TRBV10-3	TRBD2	.	TRBJ2-7	CAISGGREGRWSEQYF	TGTGCCATCAGTGGGGGGCGGGAGGGCCGGTGGAGCGAGCAGTACTTC
TRBV3-1/TRBV3-2	TRBD1	.	TRBJ1-4	CASSSRGRVTNEKLFF	TGTGCCAGCAGTTCCAGGGGGCGCGTCACTAATGAAAAACTGTTTTTT
TRBV7-2	.	.	TRBJ2-4	CASSLTLAGDIQYF	TGTGCCAGCAGCTTAACACTAGCTGGAGATATTCAGTACTTC
TRBV11-3	TRBD2	few	TRBJ2-7	CASSPQREVGRYEQYF	TGTGCCAGCAGCCCCCAGCGGGAGGTCGGAAGGTACGAGCAGTACTTC
TRBV9	.	.	TRBJ2-3	CASSVRDSTDTQYF	TGTGCCAGCAGCGTACGAGATAGCACAGATACGCAGTATTTT
TRBV9	TRBD1	.	TRBJ1-6	CASSVGTGVFSPLHF	TGTGCCAGCAGCGTAGGGACAGGGGTTTTTTCACCCCTCCACTTT
TRBV6-5	TRBD1	.	TRBJ1-2	CASSSGGGYGYTF	TGTGCCAGCAGTTCAGGGGGCGGGTATGGCTACACCTTC
TRBV7-9	.	.	TRBJ2-1	CASSHPVVSGLNNEQFF	TGTGCCAGCAGCCACCCGGTGGTTAGCGGCCTCAACAATGAGCAGTTCTTC
TRBV6-1	TRBD2	.	TRBJ2-2	CASSEAASGTGELFF	TGTGCCAGCAGTGAAGCGGCTAGCGGGACCGGGGAGCTGTTTTTT
TRBV5-1	TRBD1	.	TRBJ2-5	CASSLGQGVQETQYF	TGCGCCAGCAGCTTAGGACAGGGGGTACAAGAGACCCAGTACTTC
TRBV6-5	TRBD1	.	TRBJ1-2	CASKTVTGEHGYTF	TGTGCCAGCAAAACTGTTACAGGGGAACATGGCTACACCTTC
TRBV19	.	.	TRBJ1-4	CASSTGATNEKLFF	TGTGCCAGTAGTACAGGGGCAACTAATGAAAAACTGTTTTTT
TRBV18	TRBD1	.	TRBJ2-5	CASSATSFFRGRLQETQYF	TGTGCCAGCTCCGCAACATCGTTTTTCAGGGGGCGGCTACAAGAGACCCAGTACTTC
TRBV5-1	TRBD1	.	TRBJ1-1	CASRSTGTGGLNTEAFF	TGCGCCAGCAGGTCTACCGGGACAGGGGGCTTGAACACTGAAGCTTTCTTT
TRBV4-1	TRBD2	.	TRBJ2-2	CASSQDRATSPSGELFF	TGCGCCAGCAGCCAAGATCGCGCGACTAGCCCTTCCGGGGAGCTGTTTTTT
TRBV5-1	TRBD2	.	TRBJ2-3	CASRRLAVVTDTQYF	TGCGCCAGCAGGCGACTAGCTGTAGTTACAGATACGCAGTATTTT
TRBV2	TRBD1	.	TRBJ1-4	CASSGQGRLVNEKLFF	TGTGCCAGCAGTGGACAGGGGAGACTTGTTAATGAAAAACTGTTTTTT
TRBV6-5	TRBD1	.	TRBJ2-5	CASSYTGQAQETQYF	TGTGCCAGCAGTTACACAGGACAGGCCCAAGAGACCCAGTACTTC
TRBV5-8	.	.	TRBJ2-4	CASSLRLGLAKNIQYF	TGTGCCAGCAGCCTCCGACTGGGACTAGCCAAAAACATTCAGTACTTC
TRBV6-1	.	many	TRBJ1-5	CASSDGATNQPQHF	TGTGCCAGCAGTGATGGGGCTACTAATCAGCCCCAGCATTTT
TRBV14	.	.	TRBJ1-4	CASSPLGAGSNEKLFF	TGTGCCAGCAGCCCTCTGGGGGCGGGCTCTAATGAAAAACTGTTTTTT
TRBV5-1	.	.	TRBJ2-6	CASSVAGANVLTF	TGCGCCAGCAGCGTAGCGGGGGCCAACGTCCTGACTTTC
TRBV7-2	.	few	TRBJ2-5	CASSLGLAETQYF	TGTGCCAGCAGCTTAGGGCTAGCGGAGACCCAGTACTTC
TRBV5-1	TRBD1	.	TRBJ2-7	CASSFQTGGPPSYEQYF	TGCGCCAGCAGCTTCCAAACAGGGGGCCCTCCAAGCTACGAGCAGTACTTC
TRBV10-3	.	.	TRBJ2-3	CAISASNTQYF	TGTGCCATCAGTGCATCCAATACGCAGTATTTT
TRBV11-3	TRBD2	.	TRBJ2-3	CASSDRGTSGTDTQYF	TGTGCCAGCAGCGATAGGGGGACTAGCGGCACAGATACGCAGTATTTT
TRBV7-2	.	.	TRBJ1-6	CASSNRQPLDSPLHF	TGTGCCAGCAGCAATAGACAGCCTCTTGATTCACCCCTCCACTTT
TRBV28	TRBD1	.	TRBJ1-3	CASSFRGLAGNTIYF	TGTGCCAGCAGCTTCAGGGGGCTAGCTGGAAACACCATATATTTT
TRBV7-2	TRBD2	.	TRBJ2-5	CASTPAGVRETQYF	TGTGCCAGCACACCAGCGGGAGTTAGGGAGACCCAGTACTTC
TRBV6-5	.	few	TRBJ2-7	CASSPSGSYEQYF	TGTGCCAGCAGCCCGTCCGGGTCCTACGAGCAGTACTTC
TRBV3-1/TRBV3-2	TRBD1	once	TRBJ2-5	CASSQAGTGGGETQYF	TGTGCCAGCAGCCAAGCCGGGACAGGGGGCGGTGAGACCCAGTACTTC
TRBV5-5	.	.	TRBJ1-5	CASSLAASSNQPQHF	TGTGCCAGCAGCTTGGCCGCGTCATCAAATCAGCCCCAGCATTTT
TRBV5-4	TRBD1	.	TRBJ2-3	CASSLSGTGDAYF	TGTGCCAGCAGCTTATCGGGAACAGGGGATGCGTATTTT
TRBV6-5	.	few	TRBJ1-4	CASTTSGGGGEKLFF	TGTGCCAGCACCACGAGCGGGGGGGGTGGTGAAAAACTGTTTTTT
TRBV18	TRBD1	.	TRBJ2-1	CASSPGQGTYNEQFF	TGTGCCAGCTCACCCGGACAGGGAACCTACAATGAGCAGTTCTTC
TRBV5-1	.	once	TRBJ2-5	CASSLGGQQETQYF	TGCGCCAGCAGCTTGGGGGGACAACAAGAGACCCAGTACTTC
TRBV5-1	TRBD2	.	TRBJ2-1	CASSLGGSRGMEQFF	TGCGCCAGCAGCTTGGGCGGGAGTCGGGGTATGGAGCAGTTCTTC
TRBV5-4	.	.	TRBJ2-2	CASTPSGVRTGELFF	TGTGCCAGCACCCCCTCGGGGGTACGAACCGGGGAGCTGTTTTTT
TRBV7-9	.	.	TRBJ2-2	CASSLLLGSPTGELFF	TGTGCCAGCAGCTTACTTCTGGGGAGCCCCACCGGGGAGCTGTTTTTT
TRBV5-8	.	.	TRBJ2-3	CASSLALQPGFTDTQYF	TGTGCCAGCAGCTTGGCCTTACAGCCCGGATTCACAGATACGCAGTATTTT
TRBV19	TRBD2	once	TRBJ2-2	CASRGLAGGKNTGELFF	TGTGCCAGTAGGGGACTAGCGGGAGGAAAGAACACCGGGGAGCTGTTTTTT
TRBV12-5	TRBD2	.	TRBJ2-1	CASGSGGIGEQFF	TGTGCTAGTGGTTCGGGGGGGATCGGTGAGCAGTTCTTC
TRBV4-1	TRBD2	.	TRBJ2-5	CASSQGTLAGSKETQYF	TGCGCCAGCAGCCAGGGAACTTTAGCGGGAAGCAAAGAGACCCAGTACTTC
TRBV13	.	.	TRBJ2-7	CASSLGGASEYEQYF	TGTGCCAGCAGCTTAGGGGGGGCTAGTGAGTACGAGCAGTACTTC
TRBV19	.	.	TRBJ2-7	CASSLGQHNSYEQYF	TGTGCCAGTAGTCTAGGACAGCACAATTCCTACGAGCAGTACTTC
TRBV11-2	TRBD1	few	TRBJ2-2	CASSPNRGGELFF	TGTGCCAGCAGCCCAAACAGGGGTGGGGAGCTGTTTTTT
TRBV19	.	.	TRBJ2-5	CASSPWTEQETQYF	TGTGCCAGTAGTCCTTGGACTGAACAAGAGACCCAGTACTTC
TRBV2	TRBD1	once	TRBJ1-2	CASSFMTGTNYGYTF	TGTGCCAGCAGTTTTATGACAGGGACTAACTATGGCTACACCTTC
TRBV4-1	TRBD2	.	TRBJ2-5	CASSQGGGSGRVETQYF	TGCGCCAGCAGCCAAGGGGGGGGAAGCGGGAGGGTAGAGACCCAGTACTTC
TRBV3-1/TRBV3-2	TRBD2	.	TRBJ2-5	CASSSGLSQETQYF	TGTGCCAGCAGCTCGGGACTATCCCAAGAGACCCAGTACTTC
TRBV9	TRBD1	.	TRBJ2-7	CASSSGQGGSYEQYF	TGTGCCAGCAGCAGCGGACAGGGAGGCTCCTACGAGCAGTACTTC
TRBV9	.	once	TRBJ1-2	CASSFQGNYGYTF	TGTGCCAGCAGCTTCCAGGGGAACTATGGCTACACCTTC
TRBV6-5	.	once	TRBJ1-2	CASSYSSGAGVDGYTF	TGTGCCAGCAGTTACTCGAGCGGGGCAGGCGTAGATGGCTACACCTTC
TRBV12-5	.	few	TRBJ1-1	CASGIGWDFEAFF	TGTGCTAGTGGTATAGGATGGGACTTTGAAGCTTTCTTT
TRBV19	TRBD1	.	TRBJ2-7	CASRPGTGAYEQYF	TGTGCCAGTAGGCCGGGGACAGGGGCCTACGAGCAGTACTTC
TRBV3-1/TRBV3-2	TRBD2	.	TRBJ2-2	CASSWTSGTGELFF	TGTGCCAGCAGCTGGACTAGCGGCACCGGGGAGCTGTTTTTT